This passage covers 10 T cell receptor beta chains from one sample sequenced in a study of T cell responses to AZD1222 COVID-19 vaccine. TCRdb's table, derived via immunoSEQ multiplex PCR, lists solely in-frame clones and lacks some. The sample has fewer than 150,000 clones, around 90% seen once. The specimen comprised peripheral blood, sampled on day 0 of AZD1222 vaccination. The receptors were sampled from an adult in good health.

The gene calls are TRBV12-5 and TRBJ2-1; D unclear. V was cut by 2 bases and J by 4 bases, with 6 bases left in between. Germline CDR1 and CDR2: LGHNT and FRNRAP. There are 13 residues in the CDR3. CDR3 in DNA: TGTGCTAGTGGTTTGTCGACATACAATGAGCAGTTCTTC. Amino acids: CASGLSTYNEQFF.

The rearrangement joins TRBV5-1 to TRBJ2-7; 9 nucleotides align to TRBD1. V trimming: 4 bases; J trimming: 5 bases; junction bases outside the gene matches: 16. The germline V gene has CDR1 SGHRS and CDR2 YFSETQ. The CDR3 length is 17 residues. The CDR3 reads CASSLRPSGQGLHEQYF. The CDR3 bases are TGCGCCAGCAGCCTGAGACCCTCCGGACAGGGGTTACACGAGCAGTACTTC.

The CDR3 is CASSQDGTQWEKLFF. The CDR3 DNA reads TGCGCCAGCAGCCAAGATGGGACCCAATGGGAAAAACTGTTTTTT. This chain uses TRBV4-3 with TRBJ1-4; a possible D gene is TRBD1 (5 bases). The V end lost 0 bases, the J end lost 8 bases, and 13 bases lay between the germline ends. This CDR3 contains 15 residues. Looked up from germline, CDR1 is LGHNA and CDR2 is YSLEER.

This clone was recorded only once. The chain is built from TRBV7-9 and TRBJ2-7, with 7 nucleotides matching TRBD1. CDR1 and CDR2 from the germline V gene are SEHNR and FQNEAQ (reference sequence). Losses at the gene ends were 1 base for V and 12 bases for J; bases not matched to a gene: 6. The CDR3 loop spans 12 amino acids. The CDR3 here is CASSLDQGEGYF. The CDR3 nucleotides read TGTGCCAGCAGCTTAGACCAGGGGGAAGGGTACTTC.

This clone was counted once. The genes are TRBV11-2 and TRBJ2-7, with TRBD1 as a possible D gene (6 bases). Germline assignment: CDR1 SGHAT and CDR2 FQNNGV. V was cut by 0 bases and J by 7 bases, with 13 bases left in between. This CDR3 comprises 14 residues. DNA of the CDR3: TGTGCCAGCAGCTTAGACCCCCTGGGGGCAGAGCAGTACTTC. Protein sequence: CASSLDPLGAEQYF.

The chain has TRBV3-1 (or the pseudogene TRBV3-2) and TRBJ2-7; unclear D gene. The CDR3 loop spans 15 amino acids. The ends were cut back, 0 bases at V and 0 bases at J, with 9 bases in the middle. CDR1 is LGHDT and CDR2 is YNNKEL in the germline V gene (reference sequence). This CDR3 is CASSQDSLGSYEQYF. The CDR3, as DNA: TGTGCCAGCAGCCAAGATTCCCTGGGCTCCTACGAGCAGTACTTC.

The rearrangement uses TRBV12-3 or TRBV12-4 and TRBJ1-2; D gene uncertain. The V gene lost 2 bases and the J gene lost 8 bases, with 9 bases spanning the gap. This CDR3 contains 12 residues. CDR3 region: CASSLRDGGYTF. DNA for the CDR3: TGTGCCAGCAGTTTAAGAGACGGGGGCTACACCTTC.

The CDR3 sequence is CAISGRLTTNYGYTF. DNA of the CDR3: TGTGCCATCAGCGGCAGGCTGACGACTAACTATGGCTACACCTTC. The chain joins TRBV10-3 to TRBJ1-2; D is unclear. Trimming took 6 bases from V and 0 from J, leaving 14 bases between them. Germline CDR1 and CDR2: ENHRY and SYGVKD. There are 15 residues in the CDR3.

The CDR3 nucleotides read TGTGCCAGCAGTTTCGGTCTTTCGAACACTGAAGCTTTCTTT. Its translation is CASSFGLSNTEAFF. The chain couples TRBV27 to TRBJ1-1; D ambiguous. The CDR3 length is 14 residues. V shed 3 bases and J shed 1 base, with 9 bases lying between them. Germline V gene data show CDR1 as MNHEY and CDR2 as SMNVEV (reference sequence).

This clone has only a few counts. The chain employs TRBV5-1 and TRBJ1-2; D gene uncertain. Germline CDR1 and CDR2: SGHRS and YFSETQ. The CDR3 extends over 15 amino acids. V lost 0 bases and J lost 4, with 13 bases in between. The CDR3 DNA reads TGCGCCAGCAGCTTGGGGTTGCCGGAAACCTATGGCTACACCTTC. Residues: CASSLGLPETYGYTF.